Below are 26 T cell receptor beta chains sequenced from a single sample in a study of shared clonotypes between healthy human individuals. Sequenced by immunoSEQ multiplex PCR; TCRdb stores in-frame clones only, minus some. The sample carries some 240,000 clones, 65% to 70% recorded once. Sequenced: memory CD4+ T cells sorted from blood. Stated subset: CD45RA-negative fraction. These receptors all stem from a man in his thirties or forties in good health.

There are a few counts of this clone. This chain uses TRBV5-1 with TRBJ2-3; D not resolved. V lost 4 bases and J lost 4, with 10 bases in between. The CDR3 totals 13 residues. The germline gives CDR1 SGHRS, CDR2 YFSETQ. In DNA form, the CDR3 reads TGCGCCAGCAGCCTGGGCGGCGCAGATACGCAGTATTTT. This translates into CASSLGGADTQYF.

This rearrangement joins TRBV10-3 to TRBJ1-4, with D possibly matching TRBD1 (6 bases). The CDR3 length is 13 residues. Germline V gene data show CDR1 as ENHRY and CDR2 as SYGVKD. Trimming removed 6 bases from V and 8 bases from J, with 13 bases in between. The CDR3, as DNA: TGTGCCATCAGGGCAGGGGAGGGAGAAAAACTGTTTTTT. It translates to CAIRAGEGEKLFF.

This clone has just one count. V usage is TRBV29-1 and J usage is TRBJ2-1; D unclear. The germline V gene encodes CDR1 SQVTM and CDR2 ANQGSEA. V lost 7 bases to trimming and J lost 0 bases, with 10 bases between them. The CDR3 runs to 13 residues. The CDR3 sequence is CSARLSSYNEQFF. The CDR3 DNA reads TGCAGCGCCAGGTTGAGCTCCTACAATGAGCAGTTCTTC.

The chain combines TRBV4-1 with TRBJ1-2, with 9 bases lining up with TRBD1. Trimming cost V 5 bases and J 1 base; bases outside gene matches: 11. The CDR3 is 17 residues long. Germline V gives CDR1 MGHRA, CDR2 YSYEKL. The CDR3 coding sequence is TGCGCCAGCAGCGACCCGGGACAGGGTCACTTTAACTATGGCTACACCTTC. Translating gives CASSDPGQGHFNYGYTF.

V is TRBV7-9 and J is TRBJ2-3; D is undetermined. The CDR3 totals 14 residues. Between the trimmed V and J ends, which lost 2 bases and 2 bases, there was a span of 8 bases. From germline, CDR1 is SEHNR and CDR2 FQNEAQ (reference sequence). The CDR3 nucleotides are TGTGCCAGCAGCTTAACCGGCTCCACAGATACGCAGTATTTT. Its translation: CASSLTGSTDTQYF.

This clone was seen only once. The chain employs TRBV28 and TRBJ1-2, with TRBD1 as a possible D gene (5 bases). This CDR3 region has 14 residues. CDR1 is MDHEN, CDR2 SYDVKM, per germline. Trimming left V 8 bases short and J 4 bases short, with 17 bases between. CDR3 sequence (DNA): TGTGCCAGCTCCCACGGGGGTTCTGGCTATGGCTACACCTTC. This translates into CASSHGGSGYGYTF.

The chain has TRBV6-6 and TRBJ1-2; 8 positions match TRBD1. Germline trimming cut 6 bases from V and 8 bases from J; bases unmatched to any gene: 8. The CDR3 has 13 residues. Germline CDR1 is MNHNY and CDR2 is SVGAGI (reference sequence). In DNA form, the CDR3 reads TGTGCCAGCAGCCCGGGACAGGCTACGGGCTACACCTTC. Amino acid sequence: CASSPGQATGYTF.

The CDR3 DNA is TGTGCCAGCAGCGAATCCGGAGACTATGGCTACACCTTC. Translation gives CASSESGDYGYTF. The V gene is TRBV9, the J gene TRBJ1-2; D ambiguous. Per germline, CDR1 SGDLS and CDR2 YYNGEE. Trimming left V 3 bases short and J 3 bases short, with 9 bases between. This CDR3 contains 13 residues.

This clone has a count of ten or more. The chain recombines TRBV7-8 with TRBJ2-2; D is perhaps TRBD2 (5 bases). The CDR3 consists of 14 residues. V was pared by 4 bases and J by 5 bases, with 11 bases between. Germline V CDR1 and CDR2: SGHVS, FQNEAQ. As DNA, the CDR3 is TGTGCCAGCAGCTCACGAGGGTGGACCGGGGAGCTGTTTTTT. This sequence encodes CASSSRGWTGELFF.

The CDR3 region has the DNA TGCGCCAGCAGTGATTTCGGACTAGCGGGGTACAATGAGCAGTTCTTC. Translated, it gives CASSDFGLAGYNEQFF. The chain combines TRBV10-2 with TRBJ2-1; 12 bases agree with TRBD2. CDR1 is WSHSY and CDR2 is SAAADI in the germline V gene. V trimming: 3 bases; J trimming: 4 bases; junction bases outside the gene matches: 4. The CDR3 sequence is 16 residues long.

In its sample, this clone was seen a few times. V usage is TRBV28 and J usage is TRBJ2-3, with D possibly matching TRBD1 (5 bases). Germline V gene data show CDR1 as MDHEN and CDR2 as SYDVKM. V lost 3 bases to trimming and J lost 2 bases, with 9 bases between them. The CDR3 is 14 residues long. The CDR3 coding sequence is TGTGCCAGCAGTTTCGACAGTCCCACAGATACGCAGTATTTT. Translation: CASSFDSPTDTQYF.

The chain joins TRBV18 to TRBJ1-1; possibly TRBD1 for D (6 bases). The germline CDR1 and CDR2 sequences are KGHSH and LQKENI. The CDR3 totals 16 residues. The germline V and J ends were trimmed by 0 bases and 4 bases, with 15 bases remaining between them. CDR3 in DNA: TGTGCCAGCTCACCACCGAAGGTTCCAGGGGCCACTGAAGCTTTCTTT. Translated: CASSPPKVPGATEAFF. The complete variable domain, with remaining parts taken from reference TRBV18 and TRBJ1-1, reads NAGVMQNPRHLVRRRGQEARLRCSPMKGHSHVYWYRQLPEEGLKFMVYLQKENIIDESGMPKERFSAEFPKEGPSILRIQQVVRGDSAAYFCASSPPKVPGATEAFFGQGTRLTVV.

This chain connects TRBV19 to TRBJ1-2; 7 nucleotides line up with TRBD1. The V and J ends lost 3 bases and 3 bases, in that order; junction bases with no gene match: 10. CDR3 length equals 16 residues. The germline gives CDR1 LNHDA, CDR2 SQIVND (reference sequence). The CDR3 DNA reads as TGTGCCAGTAGTATCAGGGGGACGGGATTCTACTATGGCTACACCTTC. It yields the protein CASSIRGTGFYYGYTF.

This sequence joins TRBV5-1 and TRBJ2-7, with 8 bases lining up with TRBD2. Germline CDR1 SGHRS, CDR2 YFSETQ. Trimming took 6 bases from V and 3 from J; bases not matched to a gene: 8. The CDR3 has 14 residues. The CDR3 DNA reads TGCGCCAGCACCGGACTAGCACCCGACTACGAGCAGTACTTC. It yields the protein CASTGLAPDYEQYF.

The chain employs TRBV7-9 and TRBJ2-7; 8 nucleotides align to TRBD1. CDR3 length: 15 amino acids. CDR1 is SEHNR, CDR2 FQNEAQ, per germline (reference sequence). V lost 4 bases, J lost 3 bases, and 8 bases stayed unmatched. The CDR3 protein is CASSSWTGRIYEQYF. CDR3 in DNA: TGTGCCAGCAGCTCGTGGACAGGGAGGATCTACGAGCAGTACTTC.

The CDR3 coding sequence is TGCGCCAGCAGCTTGAGCGTGGGGGGCGTAAATGAGCAGTTCTTC. It translates to CASSLSVGGVNEQFF. The chain joins TRBV5-1 to TRBJ2-1, with D possibly called TRBD1 or TRBD2 (6 bases each). Germline CDR1 SGHRS, CDR2 YFSETQ. The CDR3 is 15 amino acids. With 1 base removed from V and 7 bases from J, the gap between germline ends came to 15 bases.

The chain has TRBV14 and TRBJ1-5, with D unclear. The CDR3 runs 17 residues. Germline CDR1 reads SGHDN; CDR2 reads FVKESK. V lost 1 base to trimming and J lost 1 base, with 14 bases between them. The DNA of the CDR3 is TGTGCCAGCAGCCAAGTATGCGAGGGTTTGAGCAATCAGCCCCAGCATTTT. This gives the protein CASSQVCEGLSNQPQHF.

This chain connects TRBV28 to TRBJ1-5, with TRBD1 matching over 12 bases. Trimming cost V 5 bases and J 5 bases; bases outside gene matches: 4. The germline V gene encodes CDR1 MDHEN and CDR2 SYDVKM. CDR3 length equals 15 residues. CDR3 in DNA: TGTGCCAGCAGTCCCCGGGACAGGGGGCATCAGCCCCAGCATTTT. Its translation: CASSPRDRGHQPQHF.

The chain carries TRBV5-1 and TRBJ2-3; D call uncertain. The V end was cut by 0 bases, the J end by 1 base, with 9 bases between. The CDR3 totals 15 residues. CDR1 SGHRS and CDR2 YFSETQ come from the germline V gene. The CDR3 loop is CASSLVGMGTDTQYF. CDR3 sequence (DNA): TGCGCCAGCAGCTTGGTTGGGATGGGCACAGATACGCAGTATTTT.

The rearrangement links TRBV6-1 to TRBJ2-7; 10 bases are shared with TRBD2. Germline-derived CDR1 and CDR2 are MNHNS and SASEGT. The CDR3 is made up of 15 amino acids. V lost 3 bases to trimming and J lost 3 bases; unmatched junction nucleotides: 5. The CDR3, as DNA: TGTGCCAGCAGTGACCTAGCGGGAGCACTCTACGAGCAGTACTTC. Translation: CASSDLAGALYEQYF.

This clone has only a few counts. The CDR3 sequence is CASSSFQFDYGYTF. CDR3 DNA sequence: TGTGCCAGCAGTTCATTCCAGTTCGACTATGGCTACACCTTC. V gene TRBV28 combines with J gene TRBJ1-2; D not certain. The CDR3 covers 14 residues. Germline V gene sequence: CDR1 MDHEN, CDR2 SYDVKM. Deletions cut 4 bases from V and 3 bases from J, with 12 bases between.

The gene calls are TRBV7-9 and TRBJ2-3; TRBD2 matches 13 bases. CDR1 SEHNR and CDR2 FQNEAQ come from the germline V gene (reference sequence). The CDR3 runs to 16 residues. The V segment lost 5 bases and the J segment 6 bases; nucleotides outside the gene matches: 8. The CDR3 sequence is CASSTRTSGRGDTQYF. CDR3 coding DNA: TGTGCCAGCAGCACCAGGACTAGCGGGAGAGGGGATACGCAGTATTTT.

CDR3 protein: CASRPSSGNTIYF. In nucleotides, the CDR3 is TGTGCCAGCAGGCCGTCCTCTGGAAACACCATATATTTT. The chain has TRBV2 and TRBJ1-3; D gene ambiguous. CDR3 length: 13 amino acids. V gave up 6 bases and J gave up 0 bases, with 6 bases separating them. From germline, CDR1 is SNHLY and CDR2 FYNNEI.

This clone was observed a few times. The rearrangement joins TRBV5-6 to TRBJ2-6; the D is unclear. The CDR3 runs to 15 residues. V lost 3 bases to trimming and J lost 0 bases, with 7 bases between them. Germline V gene sequence: CDR1 SGHDT, CDR2 YYEEEE. The CDR3 loop is CASSSPNSGANVLTF. Here the CDR3 DNA reads TGTGCCAGCAGCTCGCCTAACTCTGGGGCCAACGTCCTGACTTTC.

The rearrangement links TRBV7-8 to TRBJ1-4; D gene ambiguous. Trimming removed 1 base at V and 6 bases at J, with 6 bases between. CDR3 length: 13 residues. CDR1 is SGHVS and CDR2 is FQNEAQ in the germline V gene. DNA of the CDR3: TGTGCCAGCAGCTTAGACTCTTATGAAAAACTGTTTTTT. Translating gives CASSLDSYEKLFF.

This clone was observed many times. The chain joins TRBV10-3 to TRBJ2-3, with 8 positions matching TRBD2. The CDR3 spans 17 residues. Germline values: CDR1 ENHRY, CDR2 SYGVKD. V shed 5 bases and J 4 bases; nucleotides not matched to a gene: 14. This CDR3 reads CAISYEGYGRAPDTQYF. The CDR3, as DNA: TGTGCCATCAGTTACGAAGGGTACGGGAGGGCCCCAGATACGCAGTATTTT.